These 26 T cell receptor beta chains were all obtained from the same sample, sequenced in a study of T cell changes during pregnancy in multiple sclerosis (dated by TCRdb to 2018 to 2020). Library preparation employed the immunoSEQ multiplex PCR assay. TCRdb carries this immuneACCESS record with in-frame sequences only. Its versions omit some clonotypes, under half of them owing to an unresolved V gene in the studies checked, with the rest unexplained. For this sample there are around 80,000 clones; 94% appear just once. The ten largest clones add up to approximately 0.92% of the sample. Sequences were derived from peripheral blood, sampled in the second trimester of pregnancy. These receptors originate from a female donor in good health, enrolled as a control in a pregnancy study.

This chain connects TRBV2 to TRBJ1-4; perhaps TRBD1 as D (5 bases). The CDR3 is 18 residues long. Germline CDR1 SNHLY, CDR2 FYNNEI. V lost 0 bases and J 2 bases, leaving 16 bases between the germline ends. Here the CDR3 reads CASSEAPQGVLTNEKLFF. In DNA form, the CDR3 reads TGTGCCAGCAGTGAAGCGCCTCAGGGTGTATTGACTAATGAAAAACTGTTTTTT.

The chain employs TRBV9 and TRBJ2-2, with 7 bases identical to TRBD1. V lost 4 bases, J lost 1 base, and 10 bases stayed unmatched. CDR1 is SGDLS, CDR2 YYNGEE, per germline. The CDR3 loop spans 17 amino acids. DNA of the CDR3: TGTGCCAGCAGCCCGAGGGCCGGGACAGAGAACACCGGGGAGCTGTTTTTT. Residues: CASSPRAGTENTGELFF. Using reference TRBV9 and TRBJ2-2 for the parts outside the CDR3, the full variable domain is DSGVTQTPKHLITATGQRVTLRCSPRSGDLSVYWYQQSLDQGLQFLIQYYNGEERAKGNILERFSAQQFPDLHSELNLSSLELGDSALYFCASSPRAGTENTGELFFGEGSRLTVL.

The chain employs TRBV6-6 and TRBJ2-7; TRBD2 matches 8 bases. CDR1 and CDR2 from the germline V gene are MNHNY and SVGAGI (reference sequence). Trimming removed 7 bases from V and 5 bases from J; junction bases left unmatched: 13. This CDR3 is built from 15 residues. The CDR3 sequence is CASNDGGGRKNEQYF. CDR3 coding DNA: TGTGCCAGCAACGACGGGGGGGGAAGAAAGAACGAGCAGTACTTC.

The chain recombines TRBV6-5 with TRBJ1-1; perhaps TRBD1 as D (5 bases). Germline V gives CDR1 MNHEY, CDR2 SVGAGI. The CDR3 sequence is 14 residues long. The V gene lost 6 bases and the J gene lost 1 base, with 12 bases spanning the gap. This CDR3 is CASRWVDRNTEAFF. DNA for the CDR3: TGTGCCAGCAGATGGGTCGACAGGAACACTGAAGCTTTCTTT.

This clone was found once. This chain uses TRBV10-1 with TRBJ2-5, with 13 bases aligning to TRBD2. The J segment lost 5 bases and the V segment lost 3 bases, leaving 9 bases of the junction unmatched. The CDR3 is made up of 17 amino acids. CDR1 is WNHNN and CDR2 is SYGVQD in the germline V gene (reference sequence). The CDR3 spells CASSDPRLAGGTETQYF. The CDR3 DNA follows: TGCGCCAGCAGTGATCCTCGACTAGCGGGAGGTACCGAGACCCAGTACTTC.

V and J are TRBV28 and TRBJ2-7; D unresolved. Per germline, CDR1 MDHEN and CDR2 SYDVKM. CDR3 length: 11 residues. V lost 10 bases, J lost 3 bases, and 10 bases lay in between. The CDR3 reads CATRQLYEQYF. For the CDR3, the DNA is TGTGCCACCCGACAACTCTACGAGCAGTACTTC.

The chain has TRBV5-1 and TRBJ1-2; no clear D gene. Trimming pared 7 bases from V and 4 bases from J, leaving 17 bases between. CDR1 SGHRS and CDR2 YFSETQ come from the germline V gene. There are 14 residues in the CDR3. DNA of the CDR3: TGCGCCAGCCGAGAAACACCTCTAGGCTATGGCTACACCTTC. Protein sequence: CASRETPLGYGYTF.

V and J are TRBV4-1 and TRBJ2-2; 7 bases map to TRBD1. From germline, CDR1 is MGHRA and CDR2 YSYEKL. V shed 0 bases, J shed 6 bases, and the junction held 7 bases outside the gene matches. CDR3 size: 16 residues. CDR3 amino acids: CASSQDRPGGAGELFF. The CDR3 region has the DNA TGCGCCAGCAGCCAAGATAGGCCAGGGGGAGCCGGGGAGCTGTTTTTT.

This chain connects TRBV5-5 to TRBJ2-6; unclear D gene. Looked up from germline, CDR1 is SGHKS and CDR2 is YYEKEE (reference sequence). V lost 1 base and J lost 0, with 8 bases in between. The CDR3 is made up of 16 amino acids. The CDR3 bases are TGTGCCAGCAGCTTGACGAGTAGCTCTGGGGCCAACGTCCTGACTTTC. This codes for CASSLTSSSGANVLTF.

V usage is TRBV7-9 and J usage is TRBJ1-2; 7 nucleotides line up with TRBD1. CDR3 length equals 13 residues. Germline lookup yields CDR1 SEHNR and CDR2 FQNEAQ (reference sequence). Germline trimming cut 5 bases from V and 14 bases from J; bases unmatched to any gene: 14. CDR3 in amino acids: CASSRLTGAHQTF. CDR3 in DNA: TGTGCCAGCAGCCGCCTTACAGGGGCGCATCAAACCTTC.

This clone was detected a few times. The genes are TRBV28 and TRBJ1-1; 7 bases are a match to TRBD1. This CDR3 spans 15 amino acids. V lost 2 bases and J lost 0; bases outside the gene matches: 3. Germline V lookup: CDR1 MDHEN, CDR2 SYDVKM. The CDR3 sequence is CASSLLDRVNTEAFF. The CDR3 DNA reads TGTGCCAGCAGTTTACTTGACAGGGTGAACACTGAAGCTTTCTTT.

The chain carries TRBV6-6 and TRBJ2-7; 10 positions agree with TRBD2. Germline V gene data show CDR1 as MNHNY and CDR2 as SVGAGI (reference sequence). This CDR3 comprises 14 residues. The trim removed 6 bases at V and 2 bases at J, leaving 4 bases unmatched. CDR3 residues: CASRQREGPYEQYF. Here the CDR3 DNA reads TGTGCCAGCAGGCAGCGGGAGGGCCCCTACGAGCAGTACTTC.

This chain connects TRBV4-2 to TRBJ2-1; D is perhaps TRBD2 (6 bases). This CDR3 is built from 16 residues. V dropped 0 bases and J dropped 7 bases, with 16 bases sitting between them. CDR1 is LGHNA, CDR2 YNFKEQ, per germline. DNA of the CDR3: TGTGCCAGCAGCCAAGAGCGGGGAGCCCTGGGAAATGAGCAGTTCTTC. This sequence encodes CASSQERGALGNEQFF.

The V call is TRBV7-9, the J call TRBJ2-1; 11 positions match TRBD2. The V gene's germline CDR1 is SEHNR and CDR2 FQNEAQ (reference sequence). The CDR3 covers 16 residues. J gave up 9 bases and V 4 bases, and 11 bases lay outside the gene matches. The CDR3 DNA follows: TGTGCCAGCAGCTCCTCCGGGACTAGCGGCTCGGGTGAGCAGTTCTTC. Protein product: CASSSSGTSGSGEQFF.

The genes are TRBV7-2 and TRBJ2-7, with TRBD2 identical over 11 bases. Per the germline V gene, CDR1 is SGHTA and CDR2 is FQGNSA. Losses at the gene ends were 5 bases for V and 9 bases for J; bases not matched to a gene: 9. The CDR3 runs 14 residues. This chain's CDR3 is CASSPGTSGSAQYF. The DNA for the CDR3 is TGTGCCAGCAGCCCCGGGACTAGCGGTTCCGCGCAGTACTTC.

The chain links TRBV6-6 to TRBJ1-5, with D uncertain. Germline V lookup: CDR1 MNHNY, CDR2 SVGAGI (reference sequence). The CDR3 has 16 residues. The V end was cut by 5 bases, the J end by 0 bases, with 14 bases between. In DNA form, the CDR3 reads TGTGCCAGCAGTCGAGGGCCGTCATATAGCAATCAGCCCCAGCATTTT. Translating it yields CASSRGPSYSNQPQHF.

The genes are TRBV4-1 and TRBJ2-7; 8 bases are a match to TRBD1. CDR3 length: 15 amino acids. Germline V gives CDR1 MGHRA, CDR2 YSYEKL. The trim removed 1 base at V and 2 bases at J, leaving 4 bases unmatched. CDR3 sequence (DNA): TGCGCCAGCAGCCAAGTGACAGGGGCCACCTACGAGCAGTACTTC. Translating gives CASSQVTGATYEQYF.

With regard to this clone: The same CDR3 can be traced to other DNA sequences in this sample. V and J are TRBV5-1 and TRBJ2-5; D is possibly TRBD2 (5 bases). CDR3 length: 13 residues. Per germline, CDR1 SGHRS and CDR2 YFSETQ. Trimming stripped 0 bases from V and 5 bases from J, with 8 bases between. The CDR3 nucleotides are TGCGCCAGCAGCTTGGTGGGAGAGGAGACCCAGTACTTC. Translating it yields CASSLVGEETQYF.

This chain links TRBV9 with TRBJ2-1, with TRBD2 matching over 7 bases. V lost 5 bases to trimming and J lost 5 bases; unmatched junction nucleotides: 7. CDR3 length: 14 residues. In germline, CDR1 is SGDLS, CDR2 YYNGEE. In nucleotides, the CDR3 is TGTGCCAGCAGTGCCGGGACTACCAACAATGAGCAGTTCTTC. Amino acid sequence: CASSAGTTNNEQFF.

V is TRBV19 and J is TRBJ2-1; 7 positions agree with TRBD2. The CDR3 length is 15 residues. Germline CDR1 LNHDA, CDR2 SQIVND (reference sequence). V lost 5 bases, J lost 2 bases, and 6 bases stayed unmatched. CDR3 sequence reads: CASSSRLATYNEQFF. The CDR3 region has the DNA TGTGCCAGTAGTTCGAGACTAGCTACCTACAATGAGCAGTTCTTC.

The chain uses TRBV5-1 and TRBJ2-6, with D possibly matching TRBD2 (5 bases). CDR3 size: 14 residues. In germline, CDR1 is SGHRS, CDR2 YFSETQ. Trimming removed 4 bases from V and 7 bases from J, with 12 bases in between. The CDR3 region has the DNA TGCGCCAGCAGCCCCGACGGAGGCGCCAACGTCCTGACTTTC. This sequence encodes CASSPDGGANVLTF.

The chain carries TRBV29-1 and TRBJ2-7; the D gene is possibly TRBD1 (5 bases). Germline lookup yields CDR1 SQVTM and CDR2 ANQGSEA. Trimming shortened V by 3 bases and J by 2 bases, and 11 bases separated the two germline ends. The CDR3 covers 13 residues. CDR3: CSVETDLAYEQYF. The CDR3 nucleotides are TGCAGCGTTGAGACAGACTTAGCCTACGAGCAGTACTTC.

The chain joins TRBV7-9 to TRBJ2-2, with no clear D. The CDR3 runs 12 residues. Trimming removed 3 bases at V and 7 bases at J, with 6 bases between. Germline V lookup: CDR1 SEHNR, CDR2 FQNEAQ (reference sequence). CDR3 DNA: TGTGCCAGCAGCTTTAACGGCGGGGAGCTGTTTTTT. It specifies CASSFNGGELFF.

This clone has a single count. V usage is TRBV5-1 and J usage is TRBJ2-7; 11 nucleotides agree with TRBD2. V shed 0 bases, J shed 3 bases, and the junction held 2 bases outside the gene matches. The germline V gene has CDR1 SGHRS and CDR2 YFSETQ. The CDR3 covers 15 residues. The CDR3 DNA sequence: TGCGCCAGCAGCTTGGGGACTAGCGGGTTCTACGAGCAGTACTTC. This encodes CASSLGTSGFYEQYF.

V gene TRBV28 combines with J gene TRBJ2-1, with 16 nucleotides matching TRBD2. Trimming at V came to 7 bases and at J to 3 bases, leaving 9 bases not matched to a gene. This CDR3 has 18 residues. Germline assignment: CDR1 MDHEN and CDR2 SYDVKM. CDR3 sequence: CASTLPGTSGRVYNEQFF. Here the CDR3 DNA reads TGTGCCAGCACCCTCCCGGGGACTAGCGGGAGGGTCTACAATGAGCAGTTCTTC.

The chain recombines TRBV4-1 with TRBJ2-7, with TRBD1 matching 10 bases. This CDR3 is 15 amino acids long. With 1 base clipped from V and 2 bases from J, the junction kept 2 bases outside the gene matches. Germline CDR1 and CDR2: MGHRA and YSYEKL. The CDR3 DNA reads TGCGCCAGCAGCCAAGCGGGACAGGGGACCTACGAGCAGTACTTC. Translation: CASSQAGQGTYEQYF.